Listed below are T cell receptor beta chains from one sample, sequenced in a study of blood T cells in healthy people across ages. TCRdb re-called the 5' RACE reads with MiXCR, one entry per CDR3 protein. The table has roughly 800,000 distinct CDR3 sequences, 35% to 40% seen once; the top ten hold about an eighth. Sequenced input: blood. These receptors all come from a young man in good health. Both conserved end residues are part of each CDR3. Fields, in order: D gene, J gene, clone size, V gene, CDR3 DNA, CDR3 protein. A D gene is named only where the DNA matches it firmly. The size entry is marked missing in some rows and otherwise reads once, few, many or a size class.

D gene: .
J gene: TRBJ2-1
clone size: many
V gene: TRBV4-1
CDR3 DNA: TGCGCCAGCAGCCAGGACTACGCTGAGCAGTTCTTC
CDR3 protein: CASSQDYAEQFF

D gene: .
J gene: TRBJ1-2
clone size: .
V gene: TRBV9
CDR3 DNA: TGTGCCAGCAGCGCCGAAGCGGATCGGTGCGACTACACCTTC
CDR3 protein: CASSAEADRCDYTF

D gene: .
J gene: TRBJ1-2
clone size: .
V gene: TRBV3-1
CDR3 DNA: TGTGCCAGCAGCGGCCAGTGGAGGACAGCAAATAACTATGGCTACACCTTC
CDR3 protein: CASSGQWRTANNYGYTF

D gene: .
J gene: TRBJ2-3
clone size: many
V gene: TRBV6-5
CDR3 DNA: TGTGCCAGCAGTTCCCTTATGGGTCGGACAGATACGCAGTATTTT
CDR3 protein: CASSSLMGRTDTQYF

D gene: TRBD1
J gene: TRBJ1-4
clone size: many
V gene: TRBV12-3/TRBV12-4
CDR3 DNA: TGTGCCAGCAGGAGGACAGGGGGCAGCGAAAAACTGTTTTTT
CDR3 protein: CASRRTGGSEKLFF

D gene: TRBD1
J gene: TRBJ2-5
clone size: .
V gene: TRBV9
CDR3 DNA: TGTGCCAGCAGCGTGGCAAGGACAGGGGGAATTGACAATGAGCAGTACTTC
CDR3 protein: CASSVARTGGIDNEQYF

D gene: .
J gene: TRBJ2-1
clone size: .
V gene: TRBV12-3/TRBV12-4
CDR3 DNA: TGTGCCAGCGGAGGGACGGGGAGGGAGCAGTTCTTC
CDR3 protein: CASGGTGREQFF

D gene: TRBD1
J gene: TRBJ2-6
clone size: many
V gene: TRBV5-1
CDR3 DNA: TGCGCCAGCAGCTCGGACAGGGCTGGGGCCAACGTCCTGACTTTC
CDR3 protein: CASSSDRAGANVLTF

D gene: .
J gene: TRBJ1-2
clone size: .
V gene: TRBV6-2/TRBV6-3
CDR3 DNA: TGTGCCAGCGGGCGCTATGGCTACACCTTC
CDR3 protein: CASGRYGYTF

D gene: TRBD1
J gene: TRBJ2-5
clone size: few
V gene: TRBV12-3/TRBV12-4
CDR3 DNA: TGTGCCAGCAGTTTGGGGACAGGGCCTGAGCAGTACTTC
CDR3 protein: CASSLGTGPEQYF

D gene: .
J gene: TRBJ1-1
clone size: once
V gene: TRBV19
CDR3 DNA: TGTGCCAGTAGTATCGACAGGTTCGGCACTGAAGCTTTCTTT
CDR3 protein: CASSIDRFGTEAFF

D gene: .
J gene: TRBJ2-2
clone size: .
V gene: TRBV15
CDR3 DNA: TGTGCCACCACGGACACCGCCAAGAACACCGGGGAGCTGTTTTTT
CDR3 protein: CATTDTAKNTGELFF

D gene: .
J gene: TRBJ1-1
clone size: .
V gene: TRBV12-3/TRBV12-4
CDR3 DNA: TGTGCCAGCAGCCGGGACCCAGGGGCTTTCGCTGAAGCTTTCTTT
CDR3 protein: CASSRDPGAFAEAFF

D gene: TRBD1
J gene: TRBJ1-1
clone size: few
V gene: TRBV10-3
CDR3 DNA: TGTGCCATCATCCGGGACAGGGAAACTGAAGCTTTCTTT
CDR3 protein: CAIIRDRETEAFF

D gene: .
J gene: TRBJ1-6
clone size: .
V gene: TRBV6-1
CDR3 DNA: TGTGCCAGCAGTGAAGTTCCTTCACCCCTCCACTTT
CDR3 protein: CASSEVPSPLHF

D gene: TRBD1
J gene: TRBJ1-2
clone size: many
V gene: TRBV7-2
CDR3 DNA: TGTGCCAGCAGCTCAAATCTGGACAGGGGGCATGGCTACACCTTC
CDR3 protein: CASSSNLDRGHGYTF

D gene: .
J gene: TRBJ2-5
clone size: .
V gene: TRBV4-1
CDR3 DNA: TGCGCCAGCAGCCAAGAGACATACCGGAGGCAGTACTTC
CDR3 protein: CASSQETYRRQYF

D gene: .
J gene: TRBJ2-6
clone size: few
V gene: TRBV20-1
CDR3 DNA: TGCAGTGCTACGTACGTAGGGCCCTCTGGGGCCAACGTCCTGACTTTC
CDR3 protein: CSATYVGPSGANVLTF

D gene: TRBD1
J gene: TRBJ2-7
clone size: .
V gene: TRBV5-1
CDR3 DNA: TGCGCCAGCAGCCCGCGGGACAGGGATTTCGAGCAGTACTTC
CDR3 protein: CASSPRDRDFEQYF

D gene: TRBD1
J gene: TRBJ2-7
clone size: .
V gene: TRBV5-5
CDR3 DNA: TGTGCCAGCAACGGGAATGGACAGGGGAACTACGAGCAGTACTTC
CDR3 protein: CASNGNGQGNYEQYF

D gene: .
J gene: TRBJ2-5
clone size: few
V gene: TRBV20-1
CDR3 DNA: TGCAGTGCCCTGGGGCAGGCCCAAGAGACCCAGTACTTC
CDR3 protein: CSALGQAQETQYF

D gene: TRBD2
J gene: TRBJ2-1
clone size: .
V gene: TRBV5-1
CDR3 DNA: TGCGCCAGCAGCTCGTCCCTAGCGGAAGTTTACAATGAGCAGTTCTTC
CDR3 protein: CASSSSLAEVYNEQFF

D gene: .
J gene: TRBJ2-2
clone size: .
V gene: TRBV10-3
CDR3 DNA: TGTGCCATCAGTGACCCGCGGAGGTCGACAGCCGCTACACTGAACACCGGGGAGCTGTTTTTT
CDR3 protein: CAISDPRRSTAATLNTGELFF

D gene: TRBD1
J gene: TRBJ1-4
clone size: few
V gene: TRBV29-1
CDR3 DNA: TGCAGCGCTCTGCCGGGACAGGGAAGAAAACTGTTTTTT
CDR3 protein: CSALPGQGRKLFF

D gene: .
J gene: TRBJ2-7
clone size: few
V gene: TRBV20-1
CDR3 DNA: TGCAGTGCTAGTGATTTTCTGGTCTCCTACGAGCAGTACTTC
CDR3 protein: CSASDFLVSYEQYF

D gene: .
J gene: TRBJ1-5
clone size: few
V gene: TRBV5-1
CDR3 DNA: TGCGCCAGCAGCTTGGGAGCTAACAATCAGCCCCAGCATTTT
CDR3 protein: CASSLGANNQPQHF

D gene: .
J gene: TRBJ2-3
clone size: .
V gene: TRBV30
CDR3 DNA: TGTGCCTGGGCTAGTAGCACAGATACGCAGTATTTT
CDR3 protein: CAWASSTDTQYF

D gene: .
J gene: TRBJ2-7
clone size: few
V gene: TRBV3-1
CDR3 DNA: TGTGCCAGCAGCCAAGATCGGGGTAGGGAGCAGTACTTC
CDR3 protein: CASSQDRGREQYF

D gene: TRBD2
J gene: TRBJ2-7
clone size: few
V gene: TRBV20-1
CDR3 DNA: TGCAGTGCTAGAGAACAGCGGGGGTCCAATGAGCAGTACTTC
CDR3 protein: CSAREQRGSNEQYF

D gene: .
J gene: TRBJ1-5
clone size: .
V gene: TRBV19
CDR3 DNA: TGTGCCAGTAGTTCCGGGTCCTACAATCAGCCCCAGCATTTT
CDR3 protein: CASSSGSYNQPQHF

D gene: .
J gene: TRBJ2-1
clone size: .
V gene: TRBV2
CDR3 DNA: TGTGCCAGCAGCCGGGGACTGGAGTACAATGAGCAGTTCTTC
CDR3 protein: CASSRGLEYNEQFF

D gene: TRBD2
J gene: TRBJ2-7
clone size: .
V gene: TRBV6-2/TRBV6-3
CDR3 DNA: TGTGCCAGCAGTTACTCGGGCTCGGGACTAGCGGGGACCTACGAGCAGTACTTC
CDR3 protein: CASSYSGSGLAGTYEQYF

D gene: TRBD1
J gene: TRBJ2-3
clone size: many
V gene: TRBV7-9
CDR3 DNA: TGTGCCAGCAGTCGGGCCAAGGGACAGCCAGGAGCAGATACGCAGTATTTT
CDR3 protein: CASSRAKGQPGADTQYF

D gene: .
J gene: TRBJ2-5
clone size: .
V gene: TRBV20-1
CDR3 DNA: TGCAGTGCTGACATTGGAGATTTGGGGGAGCAGTACTTC
CDR3 protein: CSADIGDLGEQYF

D gene: TRBD1
J gene: TRBJ1-6
clone size: few
V gene: TRBV12-3/TRBV12-4
CDR3 DNA: TGTGCCAGCACCTTGACAGGGGGGGGTAATTCACCCCTCCACTTT
CDR3 protein: CASTLTGGGNSPLHF

D gene: TRBD2
J gene: TRBJ2-5
clone size: many
V gene: TRBV4-2
CDR3 DNA: TGTGCCAGCAGCCATTCTGCCGGGACTATTCAAGAGACCCAGTACTTC
CDR3 protein: CASSHSAGTIQETQYF

D gene: TRBD1
J gene: TRBJ2-7
clone size: few
V gene: TRBV3-1
CDR3 DNA: TGTGCCAGCAGCCTCGGGACAGGGGCCAACGAGCAGTACTTC
CDR3 protein: CASSLGTGANEQYF

D gene: TRBD2
J gene: TRBJ2-1
clone size: .
V gene: TRBV11-1
CDR3 DNA: TGTGCCAGCAGCTTAGCGTTGAGGGGACTAGCGGTCCCTGCGAGCTCCTACAATGAGCAGTTCTTC
CDR3 protein: CASSLALRGLAVPASSYNEQFF

D gene: TRBD2
J gene: TRBJ2-1
clone size: few
V gene: TRBV5-6
CDR3 DNA: TGTGCCAGCAGCTCGGGGACTAGCGGGGGGGACTACAATGAGCAGTTCTTC
CDR3 protein: CASSSGTSGGDYNEQFF

D gene: TRBD1
J gene: TRBJ2-5
clone size: .
V gene: TRBV4-2
CDR3 DNA: TGTGCCAGCAGCCAAACGGGACAGGAGAGGGAGACCCAGTACTTC
CDR3 protein: CASSQTGQERETQYF

D gene: TRBD1
J gene: TRBJ2-5
clone size: few
V gene: TRBV7-8
CDR3 DNA: TGTGCCAGCAGCTTATACAGGGGACAAGAGACCCAGTACTTC
CDR3 protein: CASSLYRGQETQYF

D gene: TRBD1
J gene: TRBJ2-7
clone size: .
V gene: TRBV4-3
CDR3 DNA: TGCGCCAGCAGCCAAGGACAGGGGCCGATCTACGAGCAGTACTTC
CDR3 protein: CASSQGQGPIYEQYF